Below are 22 T cell receptor beta chains sequenced from a single sample in a study of T cell changes during pregnancy in multiple sclerosis. Clones were read by immunoSEQ multiplex PCR, and TCRdb kept only the in-frame ones, dropping some. This sample carries approximately 70,000 clones, around 94% of them seen once, and the ten largest clones take less than 0.15%. Sequences were derived from CD4+ T cells from peripheral blood mononuclear cells, sampled after pregnancy. Receptors were obtained from a female donor with multiple sclerosis, enrolled in a pregnancy study.

The chain combines TRBV6-5 with TRBJ1-2; 7 positions match TRBD1. Germline V gene lookup returns CDR1 MNHEY and CDR2 SVGAGI. V shed 6 bases, J shed 2 bases, and the junction held 6 bases outside the gene matches. The CDR3 consists of 14 residues. The CDR3 is CASSHLGGNYGYTF. The CDR3, as DNA: TGTGCCAGCAGCCACTTAGGGGGCAACTATGGCTACACCTTC.

The chain links TRBV9 to TRBJ2-7; TRBD2 agrees at 7 bases. CDR1 is SGDLS and CDR2 is YYNGEE in the germline V gene. J was trimmed by 1 base and V by 2 bases; bases with no gene match: 3. This CDR3 is built from 14 residues. CDR3 sequence reads: CASSVSGASYEQYF. DNA for the CDR3: TGTGCCAGCAGCGTGAGCGGGGCGTCCTACGAGCAGTACTTC.

CDR3 nucleotide sequence: TGCGCCAGCAGCTTACAGGGGGACCCGAACACCGGGGAGCTGTTTTTT. This gives the protein CASSLQGDPNTGELFF. The chain couples TRBV5-1 to TRBJ2-2, with TRBD1 matching 8 bases. V trimming: 2 bases; J trimming: 0 bases; junction bases outside the gene matches: 3. Germline assignment: CDR1 SGHRS and CDR2 YFSETQ. There are 16 residues in the CDR3.

The DNA of the CDR3 is TGCGCCAGCAGCCAAGATAGGACAGGGTGGAGCGGGGAGCTGTTTTTT. Translation gives CASSQDRTGWSGELFF. V is TRBV4-3 and J is TRBJ2-2; 8 bases line up with TRBD1. The CDR3 totals 16 residues. Trimming took 0 bases from V and 7 from J; bases not matched to a gene: 7. Germline CDR1 reads LGHNA; CDR2 reads YSLEER.

Points on this clone: The junction does not match germline at one end; this may be a read error. V is TRBV7-7 and J is TRBJ2-7; TRBD1 is a possible D gene (6 bases). There are 13 residues in the CDR3. Germline values: CDR1 SSHAT, CDR2 FNYEAQ (reference sequence). CDR3 sequence: CASSFKEQGEQYF. The CDR3 DNA reads TGTGCTAGCAGCTTTAAGGAACAGGGCGAGCAGTACTTC.

The chain joins TRBV6-1 to TRBJ2-7; D is possibly TRBD2 (5 bases). V lost 3 bases and J lost 4, with 16 bases in between. This CDR3 contains 15 residues. The germline gives CDR1 MNHNS, CDR2 SASEGT. The DNA for the CDR3 is TGTGCCAGCAGTGATTTGGTGTTACGGGATTACGAGCAGTACTTC. This codes for CASSDLVLRDYEQYF.

The CDR3 loop is CASTLLGGSGDYNEQFF. The DNA for the CDR3 is TGTGCCAGTACCTTGTTAGGGGGCTCTGGGGACTACAATGAGCAGTTCTTC. J is TRBJ2-1 and V is TRBV19; TRBD1 matches at 7 bases. The germline V gene has CDR1 LNHDA and CDR2 SQIVND (reference sequence). After removal of 7 bases from V and 3 bases from J, the junction contained 15 bases not matched to a gene. CDR3 size: 17 residues.

V is TRBV4-2 and J is TRBJ2-5; 12 bases fit TRBD2. The germline CDR1 and CDR2 sequences are LGHNA and YNFKEQ. This CDR3 spans 16 amino acids. Trimming took 4 bases from V and 2 from J; bases not matched to a gene: 5. CDR3 nucleotides: TGTGCCAGCAGCCGGACCGGGACTAGCGGGCAAGAGACCCAGTACTTC. Its protein product is CASSRTGTSGQETQYF.

The rearrangement uses TRBV6-4 and TRBJ2-2; 9 bases fit TRBD1. This CDR3 contains 17 residues. J lost 2 bases, V lost 6 bases, and 10 bases had no gene match. CDR1 is MRHNA, CDR2 SNTAGT, per germline. CDR3 protein: CASSSGTGHLNTGELFF. The CDR3 nucleotides are TGTGCCAGCAGCTCCGGGACAGGGCACCTCAACACCGGGGAGCTGTTTTTT.

V usage is TRBV5-4 and J usage is TRBJ1-4; a possible D gene is TRBD1 (5 bases). The CDR3 extends over 14 amino acids. V shed 5 bases and J shed 4 bases, with 12 bases lying between them. Per germline, CDR1 SGHNT and CDR2 YYREEE (reference sequence). CDR3 in DNA: TGTGCCAGCAGTATGGGGGACTATAATGAAAAACTGTTTTTT. Translated, it gives CASSMGDYNEKLFF.

This clone appeared once. This rearrangement joins TRBV7-9 to TRBJ1-6, with 7 bases lining up with TRBD1. J was trimmed by 9 bases and V by 5 bases; bases with no gene match: 4. CDR1 SEHNR and CDR2 FQNEAQ come from the germline V gene (reference sequence). The CDR3 has 13 amino acids. CDR3 nucleotide sequence: TGTGCCAGCAGCCCACGGGACAGTTCACCCCTCCACTTT. As protein: CASSPRDSSPLHF.

Written as DNA, the CDR3 is TGTGCCAGCAGCCAACTAGCGGGAGATTTCAATGAGCAGTTCTTC. It is translated as CASSQLAGDFNEQFF. The chain couples TRBV28 to TRBJ2-1; the match to TRBD2 covers 11 bases. CDR3 length: 15 residues. Germline loops: CDR1 MDHEN, CDR2 SYDVKM. The trim removed 6 bases at V and 6 bases at J, leaving 7 bases unmatched.

This CDR3 is CASSLPLGGYYEQYF. The DNA for the CDR3 is TGTGCCAGCAGTTTGCCCCTAGGGGGATACTACGAGCAGTACTTC. This chain links TRBV28 with TRBJ2-7; D might be TRBD1 (6 bases). CDR3 size: 15 residues. From germline, CDR1 is MDHEN and CDR2 SYDVKM. V was pared by 3 bases and J by 3 bases, with 15 bases between.

This rearrangement joins TRBV6-6 to TRBJ2-3; possibly TRBD2 for D (6 bases). V gave up 2 bases and J gave up 6 bases, with 15 bases separating them. CDR1 is MNHNY, CDR2 SVGAGI, per germline (reference sequence). This CDR3 has 15 residues. The CDR3 sequence is CASSYGREFVDTQYF. CDR3 DNA sequence: TGTGCCAGCAGTTACGGACGGGAGTTCGTGGATACGCAGTATTTT.

V and J are TRBV30 and TRBJ2-7; 9 nucleotides agree with TRBD2. Trimming removed 4 bases from V and 6 bases from J; junction bases left unmatched: 13. Germline V gene data show CDR1 as GTSNPN and CDR2 as SVGIG (reference sequence). CDR3 length equals 15 residues. The CDR3 nucleotides read TGTGCCTGGACACGCGGAGCGGGAGGCTTGGGCGAGCAGTACTTC. Its translation: CAWTRGAGGLGEQYF.

The rearrangement links TRBV4-3 to TRBJ2-3, with D hard to call. The CDR3 is made up of 15 amino acids. Between the trimmed V and J ends, which lost 0 bases and 2 bases, there was a span of 9 bases. The germline CDR1 and CDR2 sequences are LGHNA and YSLEER. The CDR3 region is CASSQEGADTDTQYF. The CDR3 DNA is TGCGCCAGCAGCCAAGAGGGTGCGGACACAGATACGCAGTATTTT.

The J gene is TRBJ2-5, the V gene TRBV5-1; D unresolved. Looked up from germline, CDR1 is SGHRS and CDR2 is YFSETQ. CDR3 size: 15 residues. Deletions cut 6 bases from V and 2 bases from J, with 17 bases between. CDR3 in amino acids: CASTSLQNFQETQYF. The CDR3 nucleotides are TGCGCCAGCACCTCCTTACAGAACTTTCAAGAGACCCAGTACTTC. Drawing the rest from reference TRBV5-1 and TRBJ2-5, the complete variable domain is KAGVTQTPRYLIKTRGQQVTLSCSPISGHRSVSWYQQTPGQGLQFLFEYFSETQRNKGNFPGRFSGRQFSNSRSEMNVSTLELGDSALYLCASTSLQNFQETQYFGPGTRLLVL.

The genes are TRBV6-5 and TRBJ2-1; D is unresolved. CDR3 length equals 15 residues. Germline assignment: CDR1 MNHEY and CDR2 SVGAGI. V was cut by 7 bases and J by 1 base, with 14 bases left in between. As DNA, the CDR3 is TGTGCCAGCATGGTGGAAGGAGCATCCTACAATGAGCAGTTCTTC. Translating gives CASMVEGASYNEQFF.

This clone was picked up one time. The chain links TRBV9 to TRBJ1-2; possibly TRBD1 for D (6 bases). Trimming stripped 0 bases from V and 8 bases from J, with 26 bases between. This CDR3 has 18 amino acids. Germline V CDR1 and CDR2: SGDLS, YYNGEE. Here the CDR3 DNA reads TGTGCCAGCAGCGTAGTCCCCAATGCTCCGGGACAAGGGAACGGCTACACCTTC. The encoded protein is CASSVVPNAPGQGNGYTF. The whole variable domain, remainder taken from reference TRBV9 and TRBJ1-2, is DSGVTQTPKHLITATGQRVTLRCSPRSGDLSVYWYQQSLDQGLQFLIQYYNGEERAKGNILERFSAQQFPDLHSELNLSSLELGDSALYFCASSVVPNAPGQGNGYTFGSGTRLTVV.

The V and J genes are TRBV7-9 and TRBJ1-5, with D possibly matching TRBD1 (6 bases). Trimming stripped 6 bases from V and 4 bases from J, with 16 bases between. The CDR3 runs to 15 residues. From germline, CDR1 is SEHNR and CDR2 FQNEAQ (reference sequence). In DNA form, the CDR3 reads TGTGCCAGCAGTGGCGACAGGCTACCAAATCAGCCCCAGCATTTT. Encoded protein: CASSGDRLPNQPQHF.

The chain joins TRBV9 to TRBJ2-7, with 11 positions matching TRBD2. Unmatched junction bases numbered 3, after V lost 0 bases and J lost 7 bases. The germline V gene has CDR1 SGDLS and CDR2 YYNGEE. The CDR3 loop spans 14 amino acids. CDR3 nucleotide sequence: TGTGCCAGCAGCGTAGGACTAGCGGGATGGGAGCAGTACTTC. Amino acid sequence: CASSVGLAGWEQYF.

The gene calls are TRBV27 and TRBJ2-1; TRBD2 matches 14 bases. Germline assignment: CDR1 MNHEY and CDR2 SMNVEV (reference sequence). This CDR3 has 22 residues. V gave up 3 bases and J gave up 1 base; unmatched junction bases: 17. The CDR3 spells CASSLSGGSGLAGGRSYNEQFF. The DNA of the CDR3 is TGTGCCAGCAGTTTGAGTGGGGGGTCCGGACTAGCGGGAGGTCGGTCCTACAATGAGCAGTTCTTC.